This T cell receptor (beta chain) was identified in a study of a mutant IDH1 vaccine in newly diagnosed glioma. Findings and caveats of the study: Immune responses arising from the vaccine appeared in more than 80% of patients.

Some clones are missing from TCRdb's copy, which holds only in-frame ones; the method was immunoSEQ multiplex PCR. The sample has some 33,000 clones, 85% to 90% seen once. The CDR3 is 15 residues long. V lost 5 bases to trimming and J lost 5 bases, with 15 bases between them. Germline loops: CDR1 MNHNS, CDR2 SASEGT. A remark on this clone: The antigen remains unidentified. The same CDR3 can be traced to other DNA sequences in this sample.

The time point was: week 23, last vaccination. Every vaccine dose comprised 300 ug of mutant IDH1 20-mer peptide plus topical imiquimod. Donors had new WHO grade 3 or 4 IDH1-mutant, ATRX-lost astrocytomas. The sequence was collected from a man in his forties with glioma. The J gene is TRBJ1-4, the V gene TRBV6-1; perhaps TRBD1 as D (5 bases). The sample was PBMCs, taken from a glioma patient whose treatment included an IDH1 peptide vaccine. CDR3 coding DNA: TGTGCCAGCAGTACAGGAGGGAGACTGAATGAAAAACTGTTTTTT. Its translation: CASSTGGRLNEKLFF.